The T cell receptor beta chain described here comes from a study of cytomegalovirus exposure and HLA in healthy donors. The CDR3 contains 14 residues. V dropped 0 bases and J dropped 8 bases, with 10 bases sitting between them. The germline V gene encodes CDR1 LGHNA and CDR2 YSLEER. Amplification used 60 Vbeta primers and 13 Jbeta primers. Clones were read by immunoSEQ multiplex PCR, and TCRdb kept only the in-frame ones, dropping some. This repertoire shows about 160,000 clones, approximately 80% found once; its top ten account for less than 15%. This rearrangement joins TRBV4-3 to TRBJ1-4, with a tentative D call TRBD1 (5 bases). This sequence originates from a woman in her 50s in good health and CMV-seronegative. Sequencing input: PBMCs. CDR3 DNA: TGCGCCAGCAGCCAAGATTTGGCAGGGGAAAAACTGTTTTTT. Its translation: CASSQDLAGEKLFF.